This T cell receptor (beta chain) comes out of a study of T cell repertoires in cytomegalovirus infection. Overall study: Both a matching HLA type and CMV infection were indicated by public TCR beta signatures.

One entry per CDR3 protein, called by TCRdb with MiXCR from the reads. The sample shows some 900,000 distinct CDR3 sequences, about 33% of them seen only once. This CDR3 spans 15 amino acids. The ends lost 5 bases at V and 5 bases at J; junction bases unmatched: 8. CDR1 is MNHNY, CDR2 SVGAGI, per germline (reference sequence). Study-level results: The cumulative frequency of public TCR beta families distinguished individuals who carried CMV together with the relevant HLA.

A few counts support this clonotype. Its antigen is undetermined. This rearrangement joins TRBV6-6 to TRBJ2-1, with 8 bases aligning to TRBD1. Sequenced material: cultured CD8+ T cells from PBMCs, taken from culture after CMV antigen stimulation. The source of this sequence is a human donor in good health (CMV status not recorded). Some clones in this sample may be carry-over from other donors' samples. CDR3 region: CASSLRDRSHNEQFF. Written as DNA, the CDR3 is TGTGCCAGCAGTCTCCGGGACAGGTCCCACAATGAGCAGTTCTTC.